This TCR beta chain was identified in a study of cytomegalovirus exposure and HLA in healthy donors. Whole-study findings and limits: A further, later analysis showed that HLA-associated TCR beta chains (compared with equally common others) were more clonally expanded.

Amplification used 60 Vbeta primers and 13 Jbeta primers. Sequenced by immunoSEQ multiplex PCR; TCRdb stores in-frame clones only, minus some. The sample includes under 200,000 clones, about 64% seen only once; the top ten take approximately 1.5%. The CDR3 runs 14 residues. The ends were cut back, 5 bases at V and 2 bases at J, with 12 bases in the middle. Per the germline V gene, CDR1 is MNHEY and CDR2 is SMNVEV (reference sequence). As concerns this clone: No antigen is known for it.

Sequenced sample: PBMCs. This chain uses TRBV27 with TRBJ1-2; a weak D match, TRBD1 (6 bases). This clonotype was sampled from a middle-aged man in good health and CMV-seronegative. The CDR3 sequence: CASSIGGANYGYTF. CDR3 DNA: TGTGCCAGCAGTATCGGGGGGGCCAACTATGGCTACACCTTC.